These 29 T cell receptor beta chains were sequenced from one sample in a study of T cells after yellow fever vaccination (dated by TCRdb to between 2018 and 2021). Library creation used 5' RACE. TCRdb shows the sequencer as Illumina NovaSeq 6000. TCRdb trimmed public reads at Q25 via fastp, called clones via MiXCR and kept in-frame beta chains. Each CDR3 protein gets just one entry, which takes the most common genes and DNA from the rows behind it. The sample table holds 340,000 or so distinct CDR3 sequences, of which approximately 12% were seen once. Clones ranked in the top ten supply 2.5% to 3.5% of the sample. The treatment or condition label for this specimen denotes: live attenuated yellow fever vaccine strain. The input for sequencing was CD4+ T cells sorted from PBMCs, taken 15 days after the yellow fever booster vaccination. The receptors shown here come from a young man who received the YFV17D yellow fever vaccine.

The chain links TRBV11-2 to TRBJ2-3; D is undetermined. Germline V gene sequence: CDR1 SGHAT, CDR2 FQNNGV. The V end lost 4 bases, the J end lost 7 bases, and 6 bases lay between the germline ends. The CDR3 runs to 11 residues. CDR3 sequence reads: CASSWGNTQYF. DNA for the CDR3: TGTGCCAGCAGCTGGGGTAATACGCAGTATTTT.

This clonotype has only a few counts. The CDR3 loop reads CASGARGRDRGFSEQFF. The CDR3 region has the DNA TGCGCCAGCGGGGCCCGAGGAAGGGACAGGGGATTTAGTGAGCAGTTCTTC. The rearrangement links TRBV5-1 to TRBJ2-1; 10 bases line up with TRBD1. CDR1 is SGHRS, CDR2 YFSETQ, per germline. The CDR3 sequence is 17 residues long. V dropped 7 bases and J dropped 9; count of bases not matched to a gene: 19.

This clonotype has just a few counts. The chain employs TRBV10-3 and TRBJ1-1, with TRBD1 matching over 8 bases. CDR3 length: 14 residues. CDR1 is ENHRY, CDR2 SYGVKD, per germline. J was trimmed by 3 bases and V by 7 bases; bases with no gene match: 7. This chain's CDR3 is CAITMTGADTEAFF. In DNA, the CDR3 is TGTGCCATCACCATGACAGGGGCGGACACTGAAGCTTTCTTT.

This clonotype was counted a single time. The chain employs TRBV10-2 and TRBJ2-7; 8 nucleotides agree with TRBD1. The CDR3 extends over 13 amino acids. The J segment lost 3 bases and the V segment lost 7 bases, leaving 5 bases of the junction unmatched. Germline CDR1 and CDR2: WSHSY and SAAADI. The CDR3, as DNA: TGCGCCAGCACCCTAGGACAGGGCTACGAGCAGTACGTC. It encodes CASTLGQGYEQYV.

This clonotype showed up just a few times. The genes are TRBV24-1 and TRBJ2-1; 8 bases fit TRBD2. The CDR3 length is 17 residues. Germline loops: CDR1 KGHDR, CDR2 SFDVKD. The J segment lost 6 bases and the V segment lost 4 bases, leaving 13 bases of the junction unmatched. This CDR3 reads CATSDPRGGGNFNEQFF. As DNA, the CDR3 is TGTGCCACCAGTGACCCTCGTGGCGGGGGGAACTTCAATGAGCAGTTCTTC.

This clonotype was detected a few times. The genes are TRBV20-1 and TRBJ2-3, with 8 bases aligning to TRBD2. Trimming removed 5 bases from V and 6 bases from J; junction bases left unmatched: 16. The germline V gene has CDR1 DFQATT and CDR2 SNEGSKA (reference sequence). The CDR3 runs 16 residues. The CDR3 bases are TGCAGTGCTGGACCTCTGCCGGGGGGGCCAGGTGATACGCAGTATTTT. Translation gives CSAGPLPGGPGDTQYF.

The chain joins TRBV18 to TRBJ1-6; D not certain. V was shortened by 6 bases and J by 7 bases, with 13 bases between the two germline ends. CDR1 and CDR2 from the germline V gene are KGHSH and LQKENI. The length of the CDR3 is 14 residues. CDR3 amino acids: CASSPLPSNSPLHF. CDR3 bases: TGTGCCAGCTCTCCCCTACCGAGCAATTCACCCCTCCACTTT.

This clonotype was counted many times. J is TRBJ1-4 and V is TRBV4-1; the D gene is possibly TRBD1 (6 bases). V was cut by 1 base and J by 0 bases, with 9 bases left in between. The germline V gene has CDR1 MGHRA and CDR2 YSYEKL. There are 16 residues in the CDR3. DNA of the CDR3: TGCGCCAGCAGCCAAGTCGGACAGTCAACTAATGAAAAACTGTTTTTT. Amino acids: CASSQVGQSTNEKLFF.

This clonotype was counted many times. The CDR3 region is CASSPGRLSGYTF. CDR3 DNA sequence: TGTGCCAGCTCACCAGGGAGGTTAAGTGGCTACACCTTC. The rearrangement links TRBV18 to TRBJ1-2; D ambiguous. The CDR3 sequence is 13 residues long. CDR1 and CDR2 from the germline V gene are KGHSH and LQKENI. V shed 2 bases and J shed 7 bases, with 11 bases lying between them.

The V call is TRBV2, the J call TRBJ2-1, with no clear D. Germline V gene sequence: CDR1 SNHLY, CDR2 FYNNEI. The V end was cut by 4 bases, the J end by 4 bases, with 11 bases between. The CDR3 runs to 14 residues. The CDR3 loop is CASSGVNFYNEQFF. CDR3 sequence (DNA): TGTGCCAGCAGTGGAGTAAATTTTTACAATGAGCAGTTCTTC.

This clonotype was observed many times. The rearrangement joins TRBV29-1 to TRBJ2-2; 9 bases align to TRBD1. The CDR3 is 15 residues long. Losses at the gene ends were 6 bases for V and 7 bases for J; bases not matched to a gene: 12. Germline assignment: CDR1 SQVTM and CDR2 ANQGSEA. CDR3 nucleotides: TGCAGCGTGAGGAAGGGACAGGGATTCAGCGGGGAGCTGTTTTTT. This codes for CSVRKGQGFSGELFF.

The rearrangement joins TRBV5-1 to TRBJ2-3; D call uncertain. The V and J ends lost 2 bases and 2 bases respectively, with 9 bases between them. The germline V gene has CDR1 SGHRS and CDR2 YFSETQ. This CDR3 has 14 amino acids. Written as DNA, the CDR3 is TGCGCCAGCAGCTTTAGACGGTTCACAGATACGCAGTATTTT. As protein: CASSFRRFTDTQYF.

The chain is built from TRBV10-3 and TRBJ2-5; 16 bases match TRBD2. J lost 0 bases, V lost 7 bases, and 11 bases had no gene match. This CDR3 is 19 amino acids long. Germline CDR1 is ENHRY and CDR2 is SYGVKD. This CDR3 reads CAITPPGTSGGANQETQYF. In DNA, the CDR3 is TGTGCCATCACCCCTCCTGGGACTAGCGGGGGGGCAAACCAAGAGACCCAGTACTTC.

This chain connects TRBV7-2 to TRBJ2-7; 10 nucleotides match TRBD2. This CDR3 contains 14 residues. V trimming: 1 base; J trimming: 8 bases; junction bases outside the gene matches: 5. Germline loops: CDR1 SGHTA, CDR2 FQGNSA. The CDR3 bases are TGTGCCAGCAGCTTAGGCCTAGCGGGGGCCCAGCAGTACGTC. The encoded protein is CASSLGLAGAQQYV.

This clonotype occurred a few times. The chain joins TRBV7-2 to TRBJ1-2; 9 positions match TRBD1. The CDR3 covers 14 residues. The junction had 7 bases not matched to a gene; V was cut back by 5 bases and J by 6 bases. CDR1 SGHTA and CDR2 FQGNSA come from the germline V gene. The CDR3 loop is CASSIYRGRDGYTF. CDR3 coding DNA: TGTGCCAGCAGCATCTACAGGGGGCGTGATGGCTACACCTTC.

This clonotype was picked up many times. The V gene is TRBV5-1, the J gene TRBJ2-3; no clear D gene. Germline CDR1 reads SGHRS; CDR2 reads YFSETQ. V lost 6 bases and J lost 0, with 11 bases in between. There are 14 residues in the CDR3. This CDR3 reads CASNLEVSTDTQYF. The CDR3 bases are TGCGCCAGCAACTTAGAGGTTAGCACAGATACGCAGTATTTT.

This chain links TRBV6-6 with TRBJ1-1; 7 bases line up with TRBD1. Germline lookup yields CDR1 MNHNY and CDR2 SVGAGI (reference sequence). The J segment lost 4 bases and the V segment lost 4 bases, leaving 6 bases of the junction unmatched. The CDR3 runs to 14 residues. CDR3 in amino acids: CASSWRGPSTEAFF. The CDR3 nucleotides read TGTGCCAGCAGTTGGAGGGGGCCAAGCACTGAAGCTTTCTTT.

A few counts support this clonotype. The CDR3 sequence is CASSGASGYLSGYTF. The DNA of the CDR3 is TGTGCCAGCAGTGGGGCGAGTGGGTACTTATCTGGCTACACCTTC. This chain joins TRBV6-5 and TRBJ1-2, with D tentatively TRBD1 (5 bases). This CDR3 has 15 amino acids. Trimming stripped 5 bases from V and 7 bases from J, with 20 bases between. From germline, CDR1 is MNHEY and CDR2 SVGAGI.

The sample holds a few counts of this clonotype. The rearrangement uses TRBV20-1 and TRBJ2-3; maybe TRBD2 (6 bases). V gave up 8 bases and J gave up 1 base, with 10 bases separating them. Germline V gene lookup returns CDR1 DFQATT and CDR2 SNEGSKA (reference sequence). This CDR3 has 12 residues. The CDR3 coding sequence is TGCAGTAAAGCTAGCGGCACAGATACGCAGTATTTT. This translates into CSKASGTDTQYF.

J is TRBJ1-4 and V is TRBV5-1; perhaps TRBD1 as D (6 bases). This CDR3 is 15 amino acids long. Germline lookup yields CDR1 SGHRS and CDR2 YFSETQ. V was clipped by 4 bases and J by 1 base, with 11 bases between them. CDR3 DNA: TGCGCCAGCAGCGTAACAGGGAAAACTAATGAAAAACTGTTTTTT. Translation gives CASSVTGKTNEKLFF.

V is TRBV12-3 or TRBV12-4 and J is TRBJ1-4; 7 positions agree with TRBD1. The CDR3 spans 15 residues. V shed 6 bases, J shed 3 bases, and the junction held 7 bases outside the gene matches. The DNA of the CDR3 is TGTGCCAGCAGCCGGTACAGGGGTGCTAATGAAAAACTGTTTTTT. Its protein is CASSRYRGANEKLFF.

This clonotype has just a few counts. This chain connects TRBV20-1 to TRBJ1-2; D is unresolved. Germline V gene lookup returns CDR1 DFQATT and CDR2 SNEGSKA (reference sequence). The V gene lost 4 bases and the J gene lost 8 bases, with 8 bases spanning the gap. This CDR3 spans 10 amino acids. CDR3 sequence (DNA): TGCAGTGCTAAGGAGGGCGGCTACACCTTC. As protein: CSAKEGGYTF.

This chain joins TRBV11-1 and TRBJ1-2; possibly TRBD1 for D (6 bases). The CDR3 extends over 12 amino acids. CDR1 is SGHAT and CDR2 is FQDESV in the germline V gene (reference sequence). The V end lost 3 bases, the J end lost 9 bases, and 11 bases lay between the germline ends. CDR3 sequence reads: CASSFDRNRYTF. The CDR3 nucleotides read TGTGCCAGCAGCTTCGACAGGAATCGCTACACCTTC.

CDR3: CASSSTGEQYF. CDR3 bases: TGTGCCAGCAGCTCTACAGGAGAGCAGTACTTC. J is TRBJ2-7 and V is TRBV5-5, with D possibly being TRBD1 (5 bases). Germline loops: CDR1 SGHKS, CDR2 YYEKEE (reference sequence). The CDR3 has 11 amino acids. V lost 3 bases and J lost 7, with 8 bases in between. The complete variable domain, with remaining parts taken from reference TRBV5-5 and TRBJ2-7, reads DAGVTQSPTHLIKTRGQQVTLRCSPISGHKSVSWYQQVLGQGPQFIFQYYEKEERGRGNFPDRFSARQFPNYSSELNVNALLLGDSALYLCASSSTGEQYFGPGTRLTVT.

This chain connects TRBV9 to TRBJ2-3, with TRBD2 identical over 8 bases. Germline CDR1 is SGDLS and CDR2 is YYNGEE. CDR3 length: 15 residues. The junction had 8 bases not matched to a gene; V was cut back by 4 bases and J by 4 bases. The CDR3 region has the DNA TGTGCCAGCAGCTACGGGACTAGTGCGCCAGATACGCAGTATTTT. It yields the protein CASSYGTSAPDTQYF.

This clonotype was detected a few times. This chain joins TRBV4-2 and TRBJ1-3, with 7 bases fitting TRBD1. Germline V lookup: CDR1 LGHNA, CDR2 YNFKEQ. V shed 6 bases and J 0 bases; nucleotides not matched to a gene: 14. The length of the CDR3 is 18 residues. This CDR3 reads CASSLIPPGQSSGNTIYF. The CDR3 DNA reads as TGTGCCAGCAGTCTTATCCCACCGGGACAGAGCTCTGGAAACACCATATATTTT.

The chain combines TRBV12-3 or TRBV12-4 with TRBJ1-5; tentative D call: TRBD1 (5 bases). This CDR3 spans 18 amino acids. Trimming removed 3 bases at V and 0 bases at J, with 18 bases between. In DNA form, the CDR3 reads TGTGCCAGCAGTTTCCGGGACCCCCTAGGCAATAGCAATCAGCCCCAGCATTTT. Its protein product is CASSFRDPLGNSNQPQHF.

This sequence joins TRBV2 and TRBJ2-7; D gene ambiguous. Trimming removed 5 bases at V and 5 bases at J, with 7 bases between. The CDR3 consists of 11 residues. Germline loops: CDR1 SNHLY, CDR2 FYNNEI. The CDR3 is CASSWTDEQYF. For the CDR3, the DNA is TGTGCCAGCAGTTGGACGGACGAGCAGTACTTC.

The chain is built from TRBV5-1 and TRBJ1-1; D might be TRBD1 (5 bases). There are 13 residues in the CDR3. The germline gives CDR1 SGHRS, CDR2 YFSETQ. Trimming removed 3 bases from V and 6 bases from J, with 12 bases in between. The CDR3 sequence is CASSWGTTAEAFF. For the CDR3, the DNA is TGCGCCAGCAGCTGGGGCACAACGGCTGAAGCTTTCTTT.